Below, 16 T cell receptor beta chains from the same sample are listed, as sequenced in a study of Ad26.COV2.S vaccination and SARS-CoV-2 variants. The assay was immunoSEQ multiplex PCR, and TCRdb's table has in-frame clones only and misses some. The data contain over 400,000 clones, about nine tenths of them singletons. Treatment denoted: over 15 received Ad26.COV2.S at low or high dose, single or two shots; 5 received placebo; per-sample allocation not given. Collection of samples fell on day 63 after the first vaccine or placebo injection. Material: peripheral blood, obtained in a trial of Ad26.COV2.S vaccine versus placebo. These receptors all stem from a person between 18 and 65 years old who received the Ad26.COV2.S COVID-19 vaccine or a placebo.

The gene calls are TRBV7-2 and TRBJ1-1; 9 nucleotides match TRBD1. This CDR3 has 16 amino acids. Germline CDR1 SGHTA, CDR2 FQGNSA. Trimming cost V 0 bases and J 1 base; bases outside gene matches: 3. In DNA, the CDR3 is TGTGCCAGCAGCTTAGCCCCGGGACAGGGGAACACTGAAGCTTTCTTT. This sequence encodes CASSLAPGQGNTEAFF. Filled out from reference TRBV7-2 and TRBJ1-1, the complete variable domain reads GAGVSQSPSNKVTEKGKDVELRCDPISGHTALYWYRQSLGQGLEFLIYFQGNSAPDKSGLPSDRFSAERTGGSVSTLTIQRTQQEDSAVYLCASSLAPGQGNTEAFFGQGTRLTVV.

The rearrangement uses TRBV7-9 and TRBJ2-1; 8 nucleotides match TRBD1. Trimming took 1 base from V and 4 from J; bases not matched to a gene: 6. Germline CDR1 reads SEHNR; CDR2 reads FQNEAQ (reference sequence). The CDR3 extends over 16 amino acids. CDR3 coding DNA: TGTGCCAGCAGCTTAGGAGACAGGGGACGGTACAATGAGCAGTTCTTC. It yields the protein CASSLGDRGRYNEQFF.

The chain uses TRBV5-4 and TRBJ2-7; weak D call: TRBD1 (5 bases). The CDR3 totals 13 residues. Germline CDR1 and CDR2: SGHNT and YYREEE (reference sequence). Trimming cost V 5 bases and J 3 bases, with 12 bases left between them. CDR3 sequence reads: CASSPADSYEQYF. The CDR3 bases are TGTGCCAGCAGTCCTGCTGACAGCTACGAGCAGTACTTC.

The rearrangement links TRBV12-3 or TRBV12-4 to TRBJ2-1; no definite D call. The germline V and J ends were trimmed by 10 bases and 2 bases, with 12 bases remaining between them. CDR3 size: 13 residues. This CDR3 is CAIKAGPYNEQFF. The CDR3 bases are TGTGCCATCAAGGCCGGGCCCTACAATGAGCAGTTCTTC.

V usage is TRBV2 and J usage is TRBJ2-1, with a tentative D call TRBD2 (6 bases). The germline V and J ends were trimmed by 5 bases and 4 bases, with 15 bases remaining between them. The CDR3 runs 15 residues. CDR1 and CDR2 from the germline V gene are SNHLY and FYNNEI. The DNA for the CDR3 is TGTGCCAGCAGTTTTGACAGAGGGACTTACAATGAGCAGTTCTTC. It translates to CASSFDRGTYNEQFF.

V gene TRBV7-3 combines with J gene TRBJ2-2; D is ambiguous. This CDR3 contains 16 residues. Germline CDR1 reads SGHTA; CDR2 reads FQGTGA. V was trimmed by 1 base and J by 2 bases, leaving 11 bases between them. The chain's CDR3 is CASSLITGLNTGELFF. The CDR3 coding sequence is TGTGCCAGCAGCTTAATCACCGGGCTAAACACCGGGGAGCTGTTTTTT.

The chain joins TRBV21-1 to TRBJ2-1; the table's D gene call, TRBD2, was not cross checked with the DNA. TRBV21-1 is a known pseudogene. The CDR3 sequence is 16 residues long. The CDR3 DNA is TGTGCCAGCAGCTCTAAACGATGGACTAGACGAAATGAGCAGTTCTTC. Protein sequence: CASSSKRWTRRNEQFF.

V gene TRBV5-1 combines with J gene TRBJ2-3; D gene unclear. Germline CDR1 is SGHRS and CDR2 is YFSETQ. Trimming stripped 2 bases from V and 5 bases from J, with 6 bases between. This CDR3 is built from 12 residues. CDR3 residues: CASSFFEDTQYF. The CDR3 nucleotides read TGCGCCAGCAGCTTCTTTGAAGATACGCAGTATTTT.

This clone was observed once. The chain is built from TRBV3-1 (or the pseudogene TRBV3-2) and TRBJ2-5; weak D call: TRBD1 (5 bases). V was shortened by 4 bases and J by 0 bases, with 12 bases between the two germline ends. Per the germline V gene, CDR1 is LGHDT and CDR2 is YNNKEL (reference sequence). This CDR3 has 15 residues. Here the CDR3 reads CASSPTGPYQETQYF. CDR3 DNA sequence: TGTGCCAGCAGCCCAACAGGACCCTACCAAGAGACCCAGTACTTC.

The V and J genes are TRBV5-5 and TRBJ1-4, with D perhaps TRBD1 (6 bases). Germline loops: CDR1 SGHKS, CDR2 YYEKEE (reference sequence). CDR3 length equals 15 residues. Trimming shortened V by 0 bases and J by 8 bases, and 14 bases separated the two germline ends. CDR3 DNA sequence: TGTGCCAGCAGCTTGGCCCGGCCAGGGGCGGAAAAACTGTTTTTT. Protein sequence: CASSLARPGAEKLFF.

The chain is built from TRBV4-1 and TRBJ2-1; D is unresolved. Germline V gene sequence: CDR1 MGHRA, CDR2 YSYEKL. CDR3 length equals 15 residues. Trimming stripped 0 bases from V and 9 bases from J, with 15 bases between. DNA of the CDR3: TGCGCCAGCAGCCAAGAAGCAGGATTAGTGCGTGAGCAGTTCTTC. Translated: CASSQEAGLVREQFF.

The genes are TRBV5-3 and TRBJ1-5, with a weak D call TRBD1 (5 bases). Being an ORF, TRBV5-3 has a function that is uncertain. The CDR3 spans 15 residues. The germline V and J ends were trimmed by 1 base and 5 bases, with 13 bases remaining between them. The chain's CDR3 is CARSLYRKGDQPQHF. The CDR3 region has the DNA TGTGCCAGAAGCTTGTACAGGAAGGGAGATCAGCCCCAGCATTTT.

This clone was counted a few times. V and J are TRBV28 and TRBJ2-6, with TRBD1 as a possible D gene (6 bases). V was trimmed by 6 bases and J by 4 bases, leaving 19 bases between them. The CDR3 has 17 residues. The germline V gene encodes CDR1 MDHEN and CDR2 SYDVKM. The CDR3 loop is CASRKWTEGLGANVLTF. The DNA of the CDR3 is TGTGCCAGCAGGAAATGGACAGAAGGCCTAGGGGCCAACGTCCTGACTTTC.

This clone has just one count. This CDR3 is also generated by other DNA sequences in the sample. The V gene is TRBV18, the J gene TRBJ1-6, with TRBD1 matching 8 bases. This CDR3 contains 14 residues. CDR1 KGHSH and CDR2 LQKENI come from the germline V gene. J was trimmed by 10 bases and V by 3 bases; bases with no gene match: 5. The CDR3 DNA reads as TGTGCCAGCTCACCTGGACAGGGCGGATCACCCCTCCACTTT. This sequence encodes CASSPGQGGSPLHF.

This chain connects TRBV19 to TRBJ1-6; TRBD1 matches at 8 bases. Germline trimming cut 8 bases from V and 10 bases from J; bases unmatched to any gene: 10. From germline, CDR1 is LNHDA and CDR2 SQIVND (reference sequence). CDR3 length: 14 amino acids. CDR3 nucleotide sequence: TGTGCCAGTGCAGGGGGCGAGGTCGTCTCACCCCTCCACTTT. It translates to CASAGGEVVSPLHF.

The rearrangement joins TRBV6-5 to TRBJ1-5; unclear D gene. Between the trimmed V and J ends, which lost 2 bases and 7 bases, there was a span of 12 bases. This CDR3 contains 14 residues. In germline, CDR1 is MNHEY, CDR2 SVGAGI. The CDR3 sequence is CASSYRPVGQPQHF. CDR3 coding DNA: TGTGCCAGCAGTTACCGTCCGGTAGGGCAGCCCCAGCATTTT.